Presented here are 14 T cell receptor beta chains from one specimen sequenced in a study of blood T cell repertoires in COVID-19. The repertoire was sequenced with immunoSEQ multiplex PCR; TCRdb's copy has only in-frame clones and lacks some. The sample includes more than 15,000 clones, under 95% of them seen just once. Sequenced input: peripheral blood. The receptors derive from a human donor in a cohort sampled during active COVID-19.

CDR3 DNA: TGCAGCGCCTGGGACACTCAAGAGACCCAGTACTTC. Protein: CSAWDTQETQYF. The chain links TRBV29-1 to TRBJ2-5; TRBD1 might be the D (6 bases). Germline CDR1 reads SQVTM; CDR2 reads ANQGSEA. Deletions cut 7 bases from V and 2 bases from J, with 11 bases between. CDR3 size: 12 residues.

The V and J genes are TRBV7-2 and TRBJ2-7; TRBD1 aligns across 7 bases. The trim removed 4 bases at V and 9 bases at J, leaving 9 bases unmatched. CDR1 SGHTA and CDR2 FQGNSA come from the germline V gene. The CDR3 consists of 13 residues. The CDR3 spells CASSSGQRNPQYF. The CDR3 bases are TGTGCCAGCAGCTCGGGACAGCGAAACCCGCAGTACTTC.

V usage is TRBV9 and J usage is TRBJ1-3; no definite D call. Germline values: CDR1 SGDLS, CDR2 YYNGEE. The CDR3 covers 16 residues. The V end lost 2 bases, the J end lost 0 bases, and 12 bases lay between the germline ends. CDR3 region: CASSVAAAYSGNTIYF. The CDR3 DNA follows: TGTGCCAGCAGCGTGGCGGCAGCGTACTCTGGAAACACCATATATTTT.

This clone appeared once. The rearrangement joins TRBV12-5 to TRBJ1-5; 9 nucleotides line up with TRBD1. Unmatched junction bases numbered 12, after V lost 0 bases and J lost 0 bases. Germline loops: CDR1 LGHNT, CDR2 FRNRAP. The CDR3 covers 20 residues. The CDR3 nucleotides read TGTGCTAGTGGTTTGGTGTTGGACAGGGGCTCTCCTTATAGCAATCAGCCCCAGCATTTT. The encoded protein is CASGLVLDRGSPYSNQPQHF.

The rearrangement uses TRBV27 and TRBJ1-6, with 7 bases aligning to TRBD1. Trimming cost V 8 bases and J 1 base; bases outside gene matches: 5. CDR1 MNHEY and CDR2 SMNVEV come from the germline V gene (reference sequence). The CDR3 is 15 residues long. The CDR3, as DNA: TGTGCCAGCTCTACAGGGGTTTCCTATAATTCACCCCTCCACTTT. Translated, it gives CASSTGVSYNSPLHF.

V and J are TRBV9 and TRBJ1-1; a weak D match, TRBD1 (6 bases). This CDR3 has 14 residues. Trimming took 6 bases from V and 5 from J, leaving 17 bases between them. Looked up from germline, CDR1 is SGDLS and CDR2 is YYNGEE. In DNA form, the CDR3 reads TGTGCCAGCACCCGATCCAGGGGAGGGACTGAAGCTTTCTTT. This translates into CASTRSRGGTEAFF. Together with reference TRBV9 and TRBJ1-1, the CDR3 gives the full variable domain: DSGVTQTPKHLITATGQRVTLRCSPRSGDLSVYWYQQSLDQGLQFLIQYYNGEERAKGNILERFSAQQFPDLHSELNLSSLELGDSALYFCASTRSRGGTEAFFGQGTRLTVV.

This CDR3 is CASSLLGQPQHF. In nucleotides, the CDR3 is TGTGCCAGCAGTTTACTAGGTCAGCCCCAGCATTTT. J is TRBJ1-5 and V is TRBV28; D is uncertain. The germline V and J ends were trimmed by 2 bases and 6 bases, with 5 bases remaining between them. CDR3 length: 12 residues. Looked up from germline, CDR1 is MDHEN and CDR2 is SYDVKM. The whole variable domain, filled in from reference TRBV28 and TRBJ1-5, reads DVKVTQSSRYLVKRTGEKVFLECVQDMDHENMFWYRQDPGLGLRLIYFSYDVKMKEKGDIPEGYSVSREKKERFSLILESASTNQTSMYLCASSLLGQPQHFGDGTRLSIL.

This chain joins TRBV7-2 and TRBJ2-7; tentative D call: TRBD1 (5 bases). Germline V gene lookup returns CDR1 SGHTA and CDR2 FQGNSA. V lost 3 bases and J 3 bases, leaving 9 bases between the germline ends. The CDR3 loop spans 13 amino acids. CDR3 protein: CASSFHQGYEQYF. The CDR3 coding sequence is TGTGCCAGCAGCTTTCATCAGGGCTACGAGCAGTACTTC.

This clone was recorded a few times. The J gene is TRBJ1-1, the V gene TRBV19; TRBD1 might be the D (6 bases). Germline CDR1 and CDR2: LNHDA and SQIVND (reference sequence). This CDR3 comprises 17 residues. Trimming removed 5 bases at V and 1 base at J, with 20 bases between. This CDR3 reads CASSFRRDTQRNTEAFF. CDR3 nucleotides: TGTGCCAGTAGTTTCCGCCGGGACACACAAAGGAACACTGAAGCTTTCTTT.

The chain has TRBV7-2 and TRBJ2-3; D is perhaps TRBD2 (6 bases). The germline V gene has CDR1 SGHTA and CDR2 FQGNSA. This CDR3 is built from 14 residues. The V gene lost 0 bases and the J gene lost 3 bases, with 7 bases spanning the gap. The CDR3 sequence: CASSLAGGTDTQYF. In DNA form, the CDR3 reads TGTGCCAGCAGCTTAGCGGGGGGAACAGATACGCAGTATTTT.

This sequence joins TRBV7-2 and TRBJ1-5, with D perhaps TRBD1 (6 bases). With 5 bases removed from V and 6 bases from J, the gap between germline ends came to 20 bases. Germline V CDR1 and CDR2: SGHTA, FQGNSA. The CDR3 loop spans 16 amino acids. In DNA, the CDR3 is TGTGCCAGCAGCCAAGGGGGAGGGTTCAGGTCTCAGCCCCAGCATTTT. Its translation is CASSQGGGFRSQPQHF.

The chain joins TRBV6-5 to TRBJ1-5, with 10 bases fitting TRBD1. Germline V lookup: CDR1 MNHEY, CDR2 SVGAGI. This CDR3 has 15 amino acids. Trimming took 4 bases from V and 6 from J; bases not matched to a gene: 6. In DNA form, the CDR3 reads TGTGCCAGCAGTTTTGACAGGGGGCAGCGTCAGCCCCAGCATTTT. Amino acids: CASSFDRGQRQPQHF.

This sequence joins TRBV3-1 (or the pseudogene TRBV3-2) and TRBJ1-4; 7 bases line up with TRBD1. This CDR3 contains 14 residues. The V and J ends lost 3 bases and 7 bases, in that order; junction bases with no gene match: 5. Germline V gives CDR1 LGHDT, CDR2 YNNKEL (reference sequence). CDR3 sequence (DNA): TGTGCCAGCAGCCACGGACAGGCGATTGAAAAACTGTTTTTT. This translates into CASSHGQAIEKLFF.

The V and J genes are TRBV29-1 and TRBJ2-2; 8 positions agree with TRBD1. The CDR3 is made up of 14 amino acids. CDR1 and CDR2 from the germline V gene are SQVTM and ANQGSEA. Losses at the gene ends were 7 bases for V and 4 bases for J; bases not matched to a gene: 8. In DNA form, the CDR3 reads TGCAGCGGAGCGACAGGGGTTGGCACCGGGGAGCTGTTTTTT. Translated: CSGATGVGTGELFF.